There are many counts of the clone carrying this T cell receptor (beta chain). This sample was included in a study of metastatic and nonmetastatic thyroid tumors. Study-wide background: Repertoire comparisons spanned blood and tumor or nodule tissue from malignant and benign thyroid patients.

Each patient went into thyroid surgery without having received any treatment. The CDR3 runs 14 residues. The V gene lost 5 bases and the J gene lost 3 bases, with 11 bases spanning the gap. Study processing details: The authors used CDR3 differences across clinicopathological groups to build a distant-metastasis classifier for papillary thyroid cancer. TCRdb reassembled clones from the PCR reads with MiXCR. In this record, the V and J calls reflect TCRdb's handling and not the investigators' own analysis. The sample holds around 20,000 clones; around 21% are singletons and the top ten take roughly 30%.

The sequencing input was blood. This sequence joins TRBV12-3 or TRBV12-4 and TRBJ1-5, with unresolved D. The sequence came from a female donor with papillary thyroid cancer or a benign thyroid nodule (not recorded which). Some clones in this sample may be carry-over from other donors' samples. CDR3 in amino acids: CASSRSAFNQPQHF. The CDR3 nucleotides read TGTGCCAGCAGTAGGTCAGCCTTCAATCAGCCCCAGCATTTT.